This TCR beta chain derives from a study of shared clonotypes between healthy human individuals. Across the study: Each donor contributed plates that comprised three CD4 naive, three CD4 memory, two CD8 naive and one CD8 memory.

Using immunoSEQ multiplex PCR, the repertoire was profiled, and TCRdb retains in-frame clones only, with some absent. The sample has 2 million or so clones; about 94% are singletons. Terminally differentiated effector memory CD45RA+ cells were excluded from the naive CD8 cells, which were CD45RO-negative and positively selected for CCR7. To note about this clone: Its antigen is unidentified. The sample carries other DNA sequences with the same CDR3.

This CDR3 contains 15 residues. Germline CDR1 is SGHRS and CDR2 is YFSETQ. V was clipped by 0 bases and J by 0 bases, with 7 bases between them. Broader study findings: Genetic and exposure-history diversity was limited by the few donors. Naive CD4 clonotypes overlapped across a handful of donors at around 4.8%. Larger estimated richness was generally recorded for naive subsets relative to memory subsets.

The receptor comes from a man younger than 35 in good health. Sequenced input: naive CD8+ T cells sorted from blood. J is TRBJ2-1 and V is TRBV5-1; no clear D. The CDR3 sequence is CASSLVADSYNEQFF. In nucleotides, the CDR3 is TGCGCCAGCAGCTTGGTCGCCGACTCCTACAATGAGCAGTTCTTC. Full variable domain (missing parts from reference TRBV5-1 and TRBJ2-1): KAGVTQTPRYLIKTRGQQVTLSCSPISGHRSVSWYQQTPGQGLQFLFEYFSETQRNKGNFPGRFSGRQFSNSRSEMNVSTLELGDSALYLCASSLVADSYNEQFFGPGTRLTVL.